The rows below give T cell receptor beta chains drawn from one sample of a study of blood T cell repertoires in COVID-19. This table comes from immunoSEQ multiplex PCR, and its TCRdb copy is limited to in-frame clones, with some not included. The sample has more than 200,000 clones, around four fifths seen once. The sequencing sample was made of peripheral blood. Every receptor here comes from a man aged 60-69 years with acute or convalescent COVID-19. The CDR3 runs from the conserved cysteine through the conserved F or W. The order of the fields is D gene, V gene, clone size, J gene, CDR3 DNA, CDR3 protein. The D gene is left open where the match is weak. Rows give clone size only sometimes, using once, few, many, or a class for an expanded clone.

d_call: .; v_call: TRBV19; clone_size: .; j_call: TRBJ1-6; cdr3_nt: TGTGCCAGTAAGGCGATTTCGGACAGCTATAATTCACCCCTCCACTTT; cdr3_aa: CASKAISDSYNSPLHF
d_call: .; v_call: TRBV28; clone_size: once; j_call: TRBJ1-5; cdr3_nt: TGTGCCAGCAGTTTGGGGAGTGCGGCTTATAGCAATCAGCCCCAGCATTTT; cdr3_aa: CASSLGSAAYSNQPQHF
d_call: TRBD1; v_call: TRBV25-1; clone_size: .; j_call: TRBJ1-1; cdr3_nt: TGTGCCAGCAGTGGGGAGGGACAGGGAGACACTGAAGCTTTCTTT; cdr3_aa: CASSGEGQGDTEAFF
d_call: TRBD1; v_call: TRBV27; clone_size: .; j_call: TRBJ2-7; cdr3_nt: TGTGCCAGCAGTTTGGCCGGGACAGGGGTCGAGCAGTACTTC; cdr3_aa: CASSLAGTGVEQYF
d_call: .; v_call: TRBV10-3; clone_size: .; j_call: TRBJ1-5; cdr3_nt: TGTGCCATCAGTGGAGAAACGTTCAATCAGCCCCAGCATTTT; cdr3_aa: CAISGETFNQPQHF
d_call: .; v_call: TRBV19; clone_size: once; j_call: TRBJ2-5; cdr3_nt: TGTGCCAGTATGGAGGGAGAGGCCCAGTACTTC; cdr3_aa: CASMEGEAQYF
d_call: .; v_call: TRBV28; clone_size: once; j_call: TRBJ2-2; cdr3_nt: TGTGCCAGCAGTTATGGCGGTATCGAGGGGCTGTTTTTT; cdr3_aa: CASSYGGIEGLFF
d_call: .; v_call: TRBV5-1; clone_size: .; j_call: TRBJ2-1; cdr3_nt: TGCGCCAGCAGCTTAGAAACAGGACCCTACAATGAGCAGTTCTTC; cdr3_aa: CASSLETGPYNEQFF
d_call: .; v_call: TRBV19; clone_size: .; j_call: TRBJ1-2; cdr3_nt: TGTGCCAGTAGTATGAGGGGGTTCTATGGCTACACCTTC; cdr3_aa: CASSMRGFYGYTF
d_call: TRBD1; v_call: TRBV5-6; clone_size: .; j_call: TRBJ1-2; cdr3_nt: TGTGCCAGCACCCCATTGGGACAGGTTTACTATGGCTACACCTTC; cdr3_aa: CASTPLGQVYYGYTF
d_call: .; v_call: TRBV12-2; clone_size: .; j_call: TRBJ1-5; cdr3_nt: TGTGCAAGTCGCCCCGGGGAGCGCAATCAGCCCCAGCATTTT; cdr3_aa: CASRPGERNQPQHF
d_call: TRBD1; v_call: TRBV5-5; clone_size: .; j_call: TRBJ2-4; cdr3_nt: TGTGCCACCAGCCCGAGGGGGACAGGGGAAAACATTCAGTACTTC; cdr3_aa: CATSPRGTGENIQYF
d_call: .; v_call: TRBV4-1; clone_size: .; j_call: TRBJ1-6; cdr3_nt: TGCGCCAGCAGCCCCGACAGTAATTCACCCCTCCACTTT; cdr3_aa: CASSPDSNSPLHF
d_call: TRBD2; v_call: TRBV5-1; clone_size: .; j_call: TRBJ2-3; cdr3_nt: TGCGCCAGCAGCTCGGGACTAGCATCAGATACGCAGTATTTT; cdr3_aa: CASSSGLASDTQYF
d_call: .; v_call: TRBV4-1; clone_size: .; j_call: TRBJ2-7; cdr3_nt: TGCGCCAGCAGCCAAGTGGGGCAGAACTACGAGCAGTACTTC; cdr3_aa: CASSQVGQNYEQYF
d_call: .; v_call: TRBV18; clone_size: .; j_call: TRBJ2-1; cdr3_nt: TGTGCCAGCTCACCAGGAGCGAGCTCCTACAATGAGCAGTTCTTC; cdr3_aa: CASSPGASSYNEQFF
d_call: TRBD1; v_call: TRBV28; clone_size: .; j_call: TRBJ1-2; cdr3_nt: TGTGCCAGCAGAAGGGACAGGTTCGGCGGCTACACCTTC; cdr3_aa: CASRRDRFGGYTF
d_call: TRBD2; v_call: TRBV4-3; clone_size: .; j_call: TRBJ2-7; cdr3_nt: TGCGCCAGCAGCCAAACACTAGCGGGAGTCTCTCGTGAGCAGTACTTC; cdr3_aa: CASSQTLAGVSREQYF
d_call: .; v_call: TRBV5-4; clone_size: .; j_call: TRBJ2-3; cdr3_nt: TGTGCCAGCAGCTTGGACAGGGCCAGCACAGATACGCAGTATTTT; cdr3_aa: CASSLDRASTDTQYF
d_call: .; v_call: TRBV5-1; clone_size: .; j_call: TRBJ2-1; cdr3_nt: TGCGCCAGCAGCTTTGGGCAGGGGGGTAATGAGCAGTTCTTC; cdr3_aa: CASSFGQGGNEQFF
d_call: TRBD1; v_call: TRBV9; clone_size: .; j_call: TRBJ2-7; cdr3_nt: TGTGCCAGCAGCGCAAGATCCGGGACAGCCCAGCAGTACTTC; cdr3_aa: CASSARSGTAQQYF